This section outlines one T cell receptor (beta chain) sequence together with its context. This clonotype was detected ten times or more. What this receptor recognizes is not known. It has no much larger one-base neighbor in the sample; base qualities were not kept. The data derive from a study of early T cells in non-severe SARS-CoV-2 infection (dated by TCRdb to the early 2020s). For the study in its entirety: Bulk RNA from unsorted whole blood was used for TCR sequencing, so alpha and beta chains could not be paired. The full study reports these points: Matching against VDJdb was skewed toward anti-spike CD8 responses, likely underestimated virus-specific expansions, and missed private and CD4 specificities.

From the cysteine through the phenylalanine, the CDR3 covers 16 amino acids. Only the CDR3 DNA is retained, 48 bases long and in frame from the first base. The germline V gene supplies CDR1 SGHVS and CDR2 FQNEAQ. V sheds 7 bases and J sheds 6 bases, leaving 22 bases between their ends. Library prep was done by 5' RACE. These reads were obtained on a NextSeq 500. To correct for sequencing error and PCR bias, the TCR library protocol tagged individual cDNA molecules with unique molecular identifiers. Both TCR alpha and beta chains were sequenced, and tight co-correlation was observed between alpha and beta sequence abundances in each sample. In the paper's pipeline: Decombinator V4 was used to annotate the V gene, J gene and CDR3 of the TCR sequences. TCRs were defined as expanded if a significant change between any two time points was detected under a Poisson model with p below 0.0001. TCR abundances were normalised to the total number of TCRs sequenced in each sample and reported as counts per million. MAIT TCRs were defined by TRAV1-2 paired with TRAJ12, TRAJ20 or TRAJ33, and iNKT TCRs by TRAV10 paired with TRAJ18. A search of VDJdb, accessed on 1 November 2021, was run for TCRs annotated to CMV, EBV and SARS-CoV-2, with TCRs annotated for multiple antigens excluded. TCRdb applied fastp at Q25 and MiXCR to the public reads, then kept only in-frame beta chains. Identical CDR3 protein sequences are pooled into one entry, listed with their most common genes and DNA. These V and J calls originate from TCRdb's pipeline instead of the authors' own analysis. The table for this sample lists 66,000 or so distinct CDR3 sequences; about 13% of them were counted only once. About 8% of the sample is held by the ten biggest clonotypes.

The study was a case-control design nested within a healthcare worker cohort in London, UK, with weekly nasopharyngeal swab PCR tests and blood sampling. Between 23 and 31 March 2020, the week of the UK lockdown, healthcare workers were enrolled and then followed up weekly for as long as 16 weeks. The sequence joins TRBV7-8 to TRBJ2-1; the D region is possibly TRBD1 or TRBD2, each matching across 6 bases. The sample taken for sequencing was whole blood. This TCR was recovered from an adult who was a healthcare worker with PCR-confirmed SARS-CoV-2 infection or an uninfected control (not recorded which). The nucleotides read TGTGCCAGCACCCTCGGGGGCAGGGGAGTTGCCAATGAGCAGTTCTTC. Translated, it reads CASTLGGRGVANEQFF. Extended through the reference TRBV7-8 and TRBJ2-1 proteins, this CDR3 yields the full variable domain: GAGVSQSPRYKVAKRGQDVALRCDPISGHVSLFWYQQALGQGPEFLTYFQNEAQLDKSGLPSDRFFAERPEGSVSTLKIQRTQQEDSAVYLCASTLGGRGVANEQFFGPGTRLTVL.